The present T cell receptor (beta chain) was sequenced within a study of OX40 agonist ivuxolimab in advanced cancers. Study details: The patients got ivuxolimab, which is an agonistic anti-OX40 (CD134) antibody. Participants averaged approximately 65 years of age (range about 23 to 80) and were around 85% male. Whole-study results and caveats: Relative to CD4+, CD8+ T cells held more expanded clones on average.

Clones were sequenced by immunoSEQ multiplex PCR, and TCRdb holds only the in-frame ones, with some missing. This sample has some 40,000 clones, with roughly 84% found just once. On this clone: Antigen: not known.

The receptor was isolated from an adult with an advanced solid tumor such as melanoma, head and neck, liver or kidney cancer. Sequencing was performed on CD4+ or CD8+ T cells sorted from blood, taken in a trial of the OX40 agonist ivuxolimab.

The CDR3 here is CASTGTGELFF. The CDR3, as DNA: TGTGCCAGCACAGGCACCGGGGAGCTGTTTTTT. The chain couples TRBV9 to TRBJ2-2; D is unclear. The CDR3 consists of 11 residues. V was clipped by 6 bases and J by 4 bases, with 4 bases between them. The germline CDR1 and CDR2 sequences are SGDLS and YYNGEE.